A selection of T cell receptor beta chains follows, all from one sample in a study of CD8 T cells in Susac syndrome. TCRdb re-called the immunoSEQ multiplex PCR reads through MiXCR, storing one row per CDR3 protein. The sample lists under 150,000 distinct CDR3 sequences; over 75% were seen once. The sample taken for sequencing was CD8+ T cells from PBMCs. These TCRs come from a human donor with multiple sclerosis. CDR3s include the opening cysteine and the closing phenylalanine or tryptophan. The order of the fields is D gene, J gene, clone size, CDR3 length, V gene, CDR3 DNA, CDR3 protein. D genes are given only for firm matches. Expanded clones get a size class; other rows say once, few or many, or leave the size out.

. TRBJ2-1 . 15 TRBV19 TGTGCCAGTACCTTTAGCGGTCGCGGGTACAATGAGCAGTTCTTC CASTFSGRGYNEQFF
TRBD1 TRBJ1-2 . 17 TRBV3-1 TGTGCCAGCAGCCACACAAAGTTGGGACAGGGGAACTATGGCTACACCTTC CASSHTKLGQGNYGYTF
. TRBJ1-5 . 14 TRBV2 TGTGCCAGCAGTTACAGGGTTCTCAATCAGCCCCAGCATTTT CASSYRVLNQPQHF
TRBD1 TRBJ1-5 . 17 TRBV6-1 TGTGCCAGCAGTGAGCCGGGACAGGGGTCGTTCAATCAGCCCCAGCATTTT CASSEPGQGSFNQPQHF
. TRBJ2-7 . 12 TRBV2 TGTGCCAGCAGTGAAGGTGGTCCCGAGCAGTACTTC CASSEGGPEQYF
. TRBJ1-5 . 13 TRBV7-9 TGTGCCAGCAGCTTAGGGGCCCGGCAGCCCCAGCATTTT CASSLGARQPQHF
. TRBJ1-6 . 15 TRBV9 TGTGCCAGCAGCGCCAAACCGGGAAGCCAAATCCCCCTCCACTTT CASSAKPGSQIPLHF
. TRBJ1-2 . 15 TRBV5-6 TGTGCCAGCAGCCCAATCCGGGACTCCCTCGTTGGCTACACCTTC CASSPIRDSLVGYTF
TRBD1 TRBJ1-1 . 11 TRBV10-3 TGTGCCATCAACAGGGGGACTGAAGCTTTCTTT CAINRGTEAFF
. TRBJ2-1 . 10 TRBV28 TGTGCCAGCAGTTCTGATGAGCAGTTCTTC CASSSDEQFF
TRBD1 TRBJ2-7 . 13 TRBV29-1 TGCAGCGTTTCCCAGGGGGACAGCTACGAGCAGTACTTC CSVSQGDSYEQYF
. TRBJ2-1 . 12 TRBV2 TGTGCCAGTAGGCCTCGACTCAATGAGCAGTTCTTC CASRPRLNEQFF
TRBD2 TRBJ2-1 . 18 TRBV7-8 TGTGCCAGCAGCTTATTAGTTAGCGGGGGGACCTTGGGGAATGAGCAGTTCTTC CASSLLVSGGTLGNEQFF
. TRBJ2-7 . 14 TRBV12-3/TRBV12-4 TGTGCCAGCAGTTTAGGGGGGGCAGCCTACGAGCAGTACTTC CASSLGGAAYEQYF
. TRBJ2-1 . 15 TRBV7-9 TGTGCCAGCAGCTTAGCGCGGGATTATCCCAATGAGCAGTTCTTC CASSLARDYPNEQFF
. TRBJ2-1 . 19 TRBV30 TGTGCCTGGAGTGCCGCCTTTCGGGGCCCGGAAGGCTCCTACAATGAGCAGTTCTTC CAWSAAFRGPEGSYNEQFF
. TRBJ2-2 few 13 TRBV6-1 TGTGCCAGCACGGGATCGAACACCGGGGAGCTGTTTTTT CASTGSNTGELFF
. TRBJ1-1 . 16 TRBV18 TGTGCCAGCTCACCGCGTGAGAGGACAGAGATCACTGAAGCTTTCTTT CASSPRERTEITEAFF
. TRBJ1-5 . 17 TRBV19 TGTGCCAGTAGTCCGTTGGGCTCGACATATAGCAATCAGCCCCAGCATTTT CASSPLGSTYSNQPQHF
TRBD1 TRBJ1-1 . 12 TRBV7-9 TGTGCCAGCAGCCAGGGGGAAACTGAAGCTTTCTTT CASSQGETEAFF
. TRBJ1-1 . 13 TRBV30 TGTGCCTGGAGTGTACTGGATTACACTGAAGCTTTCTTT CAWSVLDYTEAFF
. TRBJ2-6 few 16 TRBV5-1 TGCGCCAGCAGCTTAGATAAGCTTCGTGGGGCCAACGTCCTGACTTTC CASSLDKLRGANVLTF
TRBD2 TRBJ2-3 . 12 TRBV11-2 TGTGCCAGCAGACCAAGCGGGGGGTCCGAGTATTTT CASRPSGGSEYF
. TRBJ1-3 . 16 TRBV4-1 TGCGCCAGCAGCCAAGATCAGTGGACAGTCGGAAACACCATATATTTT CASSQDQWTVGNTIYF
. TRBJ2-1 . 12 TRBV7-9 TGTGCCAGCAGCGCCTGGGGATCGGAGCAGTTCTTC CASSAWGSEQFF
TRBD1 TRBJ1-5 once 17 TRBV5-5 TGTGCCAGCAGCCCCGGGACAGGGGGCTTTCTCAATCAGCCCCAGCATTTT CASSPGTGGFLNQPQHF
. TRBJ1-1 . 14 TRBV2 TGTGCCAGCAGTGACGTGGGCCTGAACACTGAAGCTTTCTTT CASSDVGLNTEAFF
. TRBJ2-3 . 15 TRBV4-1 TGCGCCAGCAGCCAAGAAAATAGGGGCACAGATACGCAGTATTTT CASSQENRGTDTQYF
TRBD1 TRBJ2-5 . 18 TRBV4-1 TGCGCCAGCAGCCAAGTTAAGGGACAGGGGGGGTATGGGGAGACCCAGTACTTC CASSQVKGQGGYGETQYF
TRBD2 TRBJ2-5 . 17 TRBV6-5 TGTGCCAGCAGTTACTCGATCCGGGGACTAGGCGGAGAGACCCAGTACTTC CASSYSIRGLGGETQYF
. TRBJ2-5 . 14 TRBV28 TGTGCCAGCAGTACCTGGACCCGACAAGAGACCCAGTACTTC CASSTWTRQETQYF
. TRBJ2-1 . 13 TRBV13 TGTGCCAGCAGCCAGGGGGGGTACAATGAGCAGTTCTTC CASSQGGYNEQFF
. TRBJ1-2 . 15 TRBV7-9 TGTGCCAGCAGCTTAGTTACAGATACTAACTATGGCTACACCTTC CASSLVTDTNYGYTF
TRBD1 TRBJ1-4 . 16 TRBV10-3 TGTGCCATCAGCATCAGGACAGGGAAAGGGTATGAAAAACTGTTTTTT CAISIRTGKGYEKLFF
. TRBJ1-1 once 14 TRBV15 TGTGCCACCAGCAGCCGAACAGAGAACACTGAAGCTTTCTTT CATSSRTENTEAFF
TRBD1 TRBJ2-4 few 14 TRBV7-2 TGTGCCAGCAGTTACCAGGGGGCGTGGGACATTCAGTACTTC CASSYQGAWDIQYF
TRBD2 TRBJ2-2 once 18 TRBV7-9 TGTGCCAGCAACCACGGTCCTAGCGGGGGCGAGAACACCGGGGAGCTGTTTTTT CASNHGPSGGENTGELFF
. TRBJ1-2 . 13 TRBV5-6 TGTGCCAGCAGCCGACAGGACTTCTATGGCTACACCTTC CASSRQDFYGYTF
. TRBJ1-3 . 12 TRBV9 TGTGCCAGCAGCGTAGCGGTAAACACCATATATTTT CASSVAVNTIYF
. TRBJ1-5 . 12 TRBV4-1 TGCGCCAGCAGCCATGCGGGTCAGCCCCAGCATTTT CASSHAGQPQHF
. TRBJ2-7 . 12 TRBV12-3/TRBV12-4 TGTGCCAGCGCGGGGGCGACCTACGAGCAGTACTTC CASAGATYEQYF
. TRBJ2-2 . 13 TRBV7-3 TGTGCCAGCAGCTTCCATCCCACCGGGGAGCTGTTTTTT CASSFHPTGELFF
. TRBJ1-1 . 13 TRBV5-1 TGCGCCAGCAGCTTGGAAGGGACCACTGAAGCTTTCTTT CASSLEGTTEAFF
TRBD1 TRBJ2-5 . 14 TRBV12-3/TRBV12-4 TGTGCCAGCAGTTGGACAGGGCAGTTCGAGACCCAGTACTTC CASSWTGQFETQYF
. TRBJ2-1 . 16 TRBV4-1 TGCGCCAGCAGCCAAGACCATGGGGGAATTGTTAATGAGCAGTTCTTC CASSQDHGGIVNEQFF
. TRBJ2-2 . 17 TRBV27 TGTGCCAGCAGACCCCAGAAAGGGTTGACGAACACCGGGGAGCTGTTTTTT CASRPQKGLTNTGELFF
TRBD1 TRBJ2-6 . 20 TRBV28 TGTGCCAGCAGTTCCGACCCATGGGGACAGCGTGCCTCTGGGGCCAACGTCCTGACTTTC CASSSDPWGQRASGANVLTF
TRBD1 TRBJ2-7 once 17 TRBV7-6 TGTGCCAGCAGCTTATTCGGATACAGGGGGGCGATGGACGAGCAGTACTTC CASSLFGYRGAMDEQYF
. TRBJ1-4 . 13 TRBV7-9 TGTGCCAGCAGACAAGCGGATTATGAAAAACTGTTTTTT CASRQADYEKLFF
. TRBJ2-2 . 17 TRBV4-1 TGCGCCAGCAGCCAAGAGTGGACTCTCCTGAACACCGGGGAGCTGTTTTTT CASSQEWTLLNTGELFF
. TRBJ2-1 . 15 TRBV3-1 TGTGCCAGCAGCCCCGCCGGGGGCTCCTACAATGAGCAGTTCTTC CASSPAGGSYNEQFF
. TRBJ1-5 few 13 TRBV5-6 TGTGCCAGCAGCTTGTTGGGGAAACAGCCCCAGCATTTT CASSLLGKQPQHF
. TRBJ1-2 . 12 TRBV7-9 TGTGCCAGCAGCTCCACCCCGGATGGCTACACCTTC CASSSTPDGYTF
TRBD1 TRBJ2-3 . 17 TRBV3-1 TGTGCCAGCAGCCAGGATCCAGGACAGGGATACACAGATACGCAGTATTTT CASSQDPGQGYTDTQYF
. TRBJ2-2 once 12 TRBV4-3 TGCGCCAGCAGCGCACCGGGGGAGGAGCTGTTTTTT CASSAPGEELFF
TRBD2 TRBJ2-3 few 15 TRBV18 TGTGCCAGCTCACCACTAGCGGGGAGCACAGATACGCAGTATTTT CASSPLAGSTDTQYF